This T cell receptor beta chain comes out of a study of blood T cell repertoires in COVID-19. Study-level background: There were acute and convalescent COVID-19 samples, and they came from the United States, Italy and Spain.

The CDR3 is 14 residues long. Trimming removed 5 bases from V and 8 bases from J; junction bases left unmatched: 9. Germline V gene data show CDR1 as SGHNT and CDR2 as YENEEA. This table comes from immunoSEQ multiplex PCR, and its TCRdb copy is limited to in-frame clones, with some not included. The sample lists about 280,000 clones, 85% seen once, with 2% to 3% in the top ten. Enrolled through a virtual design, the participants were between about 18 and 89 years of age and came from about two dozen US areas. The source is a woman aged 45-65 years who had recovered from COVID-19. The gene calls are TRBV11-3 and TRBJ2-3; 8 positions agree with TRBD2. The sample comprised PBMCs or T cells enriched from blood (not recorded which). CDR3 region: CASSKEAGETTQYF. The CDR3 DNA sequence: TGTGCCAGCAGCAAAGAAGCGGGAGAGACTACGCAGTATTTT. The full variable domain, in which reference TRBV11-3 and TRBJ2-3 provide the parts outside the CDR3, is EAGVVQSPRYKIIEKKQPVAFWCNPISGHNTLYWYLQNLGQGPELLIRYENEEAVDDSQLPKDRFSAERLKGVDSTLKIQPAELGDSAVYLCASSKEAGETTQYFGPGTRLTVL.